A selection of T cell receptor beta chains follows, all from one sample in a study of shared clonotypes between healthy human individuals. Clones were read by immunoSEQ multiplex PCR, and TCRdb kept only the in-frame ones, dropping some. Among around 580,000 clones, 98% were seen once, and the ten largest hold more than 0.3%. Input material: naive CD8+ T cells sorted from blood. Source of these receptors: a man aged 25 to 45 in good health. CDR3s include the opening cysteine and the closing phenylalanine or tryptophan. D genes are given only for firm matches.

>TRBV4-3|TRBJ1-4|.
CASSQDGPRGEKLFF
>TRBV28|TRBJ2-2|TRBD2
CASSRLAGTGELFF
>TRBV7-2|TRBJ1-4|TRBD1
CASRQNRGTNEKLFF
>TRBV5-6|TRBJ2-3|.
CASTGPTKRLVTQYF
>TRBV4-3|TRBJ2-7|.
CASSQDRSGSYEQYF
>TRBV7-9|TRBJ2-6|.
CASSSFRGAGANVLTF
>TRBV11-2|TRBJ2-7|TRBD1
CASSLHRGRSYEQYF
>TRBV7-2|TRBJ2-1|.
CASSPINEQFF
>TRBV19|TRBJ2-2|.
CASSIAGELFF
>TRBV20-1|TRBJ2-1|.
CSAKDYIIPFF
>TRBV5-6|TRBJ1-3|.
CASSLQRNTIYF